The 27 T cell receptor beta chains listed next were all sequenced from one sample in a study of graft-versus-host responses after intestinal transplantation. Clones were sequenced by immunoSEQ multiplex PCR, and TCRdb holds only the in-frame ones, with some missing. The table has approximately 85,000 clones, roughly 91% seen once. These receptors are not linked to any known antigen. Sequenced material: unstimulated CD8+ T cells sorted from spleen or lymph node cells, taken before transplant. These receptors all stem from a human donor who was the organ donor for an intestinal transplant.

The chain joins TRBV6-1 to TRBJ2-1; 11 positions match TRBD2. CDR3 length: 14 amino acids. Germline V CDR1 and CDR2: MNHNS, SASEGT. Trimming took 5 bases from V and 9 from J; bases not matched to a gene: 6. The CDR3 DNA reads TGTGCCAGCAGTACCCTAGCGGGGGGAGCTGAGCAGTTCTTC. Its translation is CASSTLAGGAEQFF.

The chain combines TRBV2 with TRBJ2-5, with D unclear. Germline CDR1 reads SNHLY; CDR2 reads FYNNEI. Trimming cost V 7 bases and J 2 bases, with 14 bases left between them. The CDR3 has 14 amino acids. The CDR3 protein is CASTDFKEQETQYF. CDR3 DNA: TGTGCCAGCACCGATTTTAAGGAGCAAGAGACCCAGTACTTC.

The CDR3 loop is CASSPGQGVIANTGELFF. The CDR3 nucleotides are TGTGCCAGCAGCCCGGGACAGGGGGTGATCGCGAACACCGGGGAGCTGTTTTTT. The J gene is TRBJ2-2, the V gene TRBV2; 11 bases are a match to TRBD1. V was clipped by 6 bases and J by 0 bases; unmatched bases: 9. Germline loops: CDR1 SNHLY, CDR2 FYNNEI. This CDR3 region has 18 residues.

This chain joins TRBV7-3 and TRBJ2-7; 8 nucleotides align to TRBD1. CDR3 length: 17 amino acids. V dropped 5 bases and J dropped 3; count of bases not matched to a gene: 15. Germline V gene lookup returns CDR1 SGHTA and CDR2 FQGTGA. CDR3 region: CASSPLPSRDRGYEQYF. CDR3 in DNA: TGTGCCAGCAGCCCCCTCCCCTCCCGTGACAGGGGCTACGAGCAGTACTTC.

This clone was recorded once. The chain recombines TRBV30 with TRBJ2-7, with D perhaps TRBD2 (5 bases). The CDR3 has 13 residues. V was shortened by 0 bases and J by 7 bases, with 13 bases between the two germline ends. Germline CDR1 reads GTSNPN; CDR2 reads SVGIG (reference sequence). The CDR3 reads CAWSVAVRGEQYF. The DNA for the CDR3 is TGTGCCTGGAGTGTCGCGGTCCGGGGAGAGCAGTACTTC.

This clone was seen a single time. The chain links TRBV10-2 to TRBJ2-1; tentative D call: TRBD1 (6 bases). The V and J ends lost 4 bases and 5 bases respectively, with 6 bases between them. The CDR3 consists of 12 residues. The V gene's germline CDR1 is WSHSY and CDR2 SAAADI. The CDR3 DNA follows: TGCGCCAGCAGTGGGACAGACAATGAGCAGTTCTTC. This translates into CASSGTDNEQFF.

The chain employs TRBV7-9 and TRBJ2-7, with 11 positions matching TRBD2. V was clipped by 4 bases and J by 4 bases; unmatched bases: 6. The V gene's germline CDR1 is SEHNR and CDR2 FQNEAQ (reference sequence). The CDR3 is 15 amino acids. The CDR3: CASSSGLAELYEQYF. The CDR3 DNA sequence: TGTGCCAGCAGCTCGGGACTAGCGGAACTTTACGAGCAGTACTTC.

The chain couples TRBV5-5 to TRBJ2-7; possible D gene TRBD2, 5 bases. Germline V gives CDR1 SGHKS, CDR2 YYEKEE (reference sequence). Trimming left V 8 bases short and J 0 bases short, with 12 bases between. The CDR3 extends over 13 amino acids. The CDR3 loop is CASVGESSYEQYF. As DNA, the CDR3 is TGTGCCAGTGTCGGGGAGAGCTCCTACGAGCAGTACTTC.

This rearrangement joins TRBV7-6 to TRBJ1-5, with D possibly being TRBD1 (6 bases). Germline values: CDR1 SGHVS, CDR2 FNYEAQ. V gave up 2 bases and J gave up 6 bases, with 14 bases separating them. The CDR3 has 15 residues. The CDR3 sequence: CASSLTPGEGQPQHF. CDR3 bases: TGTGCCAGCAGCTTAACCCCAGGGGAAGGTCAGCCCCAGCATTTT.

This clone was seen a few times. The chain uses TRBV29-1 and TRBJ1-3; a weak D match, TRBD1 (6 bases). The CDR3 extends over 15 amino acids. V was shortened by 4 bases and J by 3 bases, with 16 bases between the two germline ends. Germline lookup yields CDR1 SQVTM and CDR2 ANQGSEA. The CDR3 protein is CSVAQIQGYGNTIYF. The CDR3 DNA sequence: TGCAGCGTTGCACAAATACAGGGTTATGGAAACACCATATATTTT.

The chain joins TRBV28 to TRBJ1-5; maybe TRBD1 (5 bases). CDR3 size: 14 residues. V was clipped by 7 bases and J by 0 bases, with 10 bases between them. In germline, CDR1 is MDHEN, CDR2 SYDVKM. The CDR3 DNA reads TGTGCCAGCACCCTCCAGGGTAGCAATCAGCCCCAGCATTTT. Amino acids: CASTLQGSNQPQHF.

CDR3 in DNA: TGTGCCATCAGTGTCCTGACCAGGGGCCATGAAGCTTTCTTT. Translated: CAISVLTRGHEAFF. The rearrangement uses TRBV10-3 and TRBJ1-1; perhaps TRBD1 as D (6 bases). Per the germline V gene, CDR1 is ENHRY and CDR2 is SYGVKD. The CDR3 loop spans 14 amino acids. Trimming removed 4 bases from V and 7 bases from J, with 16 bases in between.

As DNA, the CDR3 is TGCGCCAGCAGCCTCTGGGACTCCCTCACAGATACGCAGTATTTT. It codes for CASSLWDSLTDTQYF. The chain recombines TRBV5-1 with TRBJ2-3; D may be TRBD2 (6 bases). The germline V and J ends were trimmed by 4 bases and 2 bases, with 14 bases remaining between them. Looked up from germline, CDR1 is SGHRS and CDR2 is YFSETQ. The CDR3 is 15 residues long.

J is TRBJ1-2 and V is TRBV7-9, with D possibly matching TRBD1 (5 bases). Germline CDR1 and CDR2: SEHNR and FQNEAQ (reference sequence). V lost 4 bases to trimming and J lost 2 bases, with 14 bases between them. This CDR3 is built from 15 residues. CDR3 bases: TGTGCCAGCAGCTATACACTGGCAGGGAACTATGGCTACACCTTC. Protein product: CASSYTLAGNYGYTF.

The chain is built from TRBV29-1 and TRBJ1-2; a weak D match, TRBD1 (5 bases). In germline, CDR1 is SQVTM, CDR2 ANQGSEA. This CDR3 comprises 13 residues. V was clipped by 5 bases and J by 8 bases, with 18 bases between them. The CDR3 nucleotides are TGCAGCGTTCTCGTACAGGTTCTAGACGGCTACACCTTC. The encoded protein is CSVLVQVLDGYTF.

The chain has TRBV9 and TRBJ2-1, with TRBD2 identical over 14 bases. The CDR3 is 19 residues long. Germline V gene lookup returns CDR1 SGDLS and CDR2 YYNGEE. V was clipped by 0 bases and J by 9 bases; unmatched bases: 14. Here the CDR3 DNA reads TGTGCCAGCAGCGTAGATGGTGGGGGACTAGCGGGAGAACTGGGTGAGCAGTTCTTC. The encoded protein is CASSVDGGGLAGELGEQFF.

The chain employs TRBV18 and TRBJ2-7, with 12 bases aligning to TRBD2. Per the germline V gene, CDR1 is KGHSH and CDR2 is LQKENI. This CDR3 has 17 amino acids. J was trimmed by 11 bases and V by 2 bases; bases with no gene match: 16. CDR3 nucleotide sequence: TGTGCCAGCTCACCAACAAGTCTAGCGGGAGGGCCGATGGTCGAGTACTTC. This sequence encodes CASSPTSLAGGPMVEYF.

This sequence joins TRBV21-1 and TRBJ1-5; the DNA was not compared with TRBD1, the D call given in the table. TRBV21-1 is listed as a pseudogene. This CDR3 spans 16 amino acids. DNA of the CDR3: TGTGCCAGCAGCAAACTCGGACAGGACTTCAATCAGCCCCAGCATTTT. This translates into CASSKLGQDFNQPQHF.

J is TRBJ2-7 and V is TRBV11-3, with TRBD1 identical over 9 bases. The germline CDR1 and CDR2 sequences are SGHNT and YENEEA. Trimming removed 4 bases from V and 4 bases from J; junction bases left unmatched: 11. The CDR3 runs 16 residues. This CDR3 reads CASSYPGQGGAYEQYF. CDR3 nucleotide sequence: TGTGCCAGCAGCTACCCGGGACAGGGAGGAGCGTACGAGCAGTACTTC.

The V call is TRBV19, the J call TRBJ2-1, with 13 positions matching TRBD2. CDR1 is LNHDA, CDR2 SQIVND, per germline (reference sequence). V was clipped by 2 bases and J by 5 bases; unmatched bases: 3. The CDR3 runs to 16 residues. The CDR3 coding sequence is TGTGCCAGTAGTATAACTAGCGGGGGGGACAACAATGAGCAGTTCTTC. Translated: CASSITSGGDNNEQFF.

CDR3 coding DNA: TGTGCCAGCAGCCCCTACCCCTCCCCCCCTGGGACTAGCTCCTACAATGAGCAGTTCTTC. The encoded protein is CASSPYPSPPGTSSYNEQFF. This chain uses TRBV9 with TRBJ2-1; 8 bases are a match to TRBD2. The CDR3 has 20 residues. Germline-derived CDR1 and CDR2 are SGDLS and YYNGEE. V shed 4 bases, J shed 0 bases, and the junction held 18 bases outside the gene matches.

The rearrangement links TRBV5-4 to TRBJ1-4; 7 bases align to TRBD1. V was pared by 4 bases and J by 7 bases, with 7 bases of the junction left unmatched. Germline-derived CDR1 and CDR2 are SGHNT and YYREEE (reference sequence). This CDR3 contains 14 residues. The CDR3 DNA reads TGTGCCAGCAGCCCCGACAGGGCGGGTGAAAAACTGTTTTTT. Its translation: CASSPDRAGEKLFF.

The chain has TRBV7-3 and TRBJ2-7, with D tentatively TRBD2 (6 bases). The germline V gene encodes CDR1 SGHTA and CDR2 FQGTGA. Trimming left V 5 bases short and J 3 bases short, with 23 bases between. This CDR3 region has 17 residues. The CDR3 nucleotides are TGTGCCAGCAGCCCCAAATCCCTAGCGAACCCCGGCTACGAGCAGTACTTC. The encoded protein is CASSPKSLANPGYEQYF. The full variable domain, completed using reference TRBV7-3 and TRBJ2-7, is GAGVSQTPSNKVTEKGKYVELRCDPISGHTALYWYRQSLGQGPEFLIYFQGTGAADDSGLPNDRFFAVRPEGSVSTLKIQRTERGDSAVYLCASSPKSLANPGYEQYFGPGTRLTVT.

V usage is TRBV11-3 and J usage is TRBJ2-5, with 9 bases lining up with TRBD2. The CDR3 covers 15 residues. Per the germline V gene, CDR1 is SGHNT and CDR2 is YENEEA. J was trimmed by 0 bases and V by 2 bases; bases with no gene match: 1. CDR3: CASSLTSGYQETQYF. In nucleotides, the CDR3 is TGTGCCAGCAGCTTAACTAGCGGGTACCAAGAGACCCAGTACTTC.

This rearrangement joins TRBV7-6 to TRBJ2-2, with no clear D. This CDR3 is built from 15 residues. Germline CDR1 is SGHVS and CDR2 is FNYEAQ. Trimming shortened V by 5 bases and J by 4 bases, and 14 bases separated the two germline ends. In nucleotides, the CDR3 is TGTGCCAGCAGCCAAACGCCCGGTAGCACCGGGGAGCTGTTTTTT. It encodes CASSQTPGSTGELFF.

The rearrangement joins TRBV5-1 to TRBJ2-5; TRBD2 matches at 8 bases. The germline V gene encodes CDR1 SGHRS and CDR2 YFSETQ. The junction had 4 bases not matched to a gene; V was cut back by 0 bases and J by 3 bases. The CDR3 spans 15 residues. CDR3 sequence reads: CASSLASGRKETQYF. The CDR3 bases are TGCGCCAGCAGCTTGGCCAGCGGGAGAAAAGAGACCCAGTACTTC.

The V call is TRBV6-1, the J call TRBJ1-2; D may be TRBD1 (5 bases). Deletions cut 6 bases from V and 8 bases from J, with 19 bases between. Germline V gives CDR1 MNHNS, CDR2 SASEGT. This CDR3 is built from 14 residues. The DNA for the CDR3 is TGTGCCAGCAGAAGGGACTTCGGATGGGAAGGCTACACCTTC. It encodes CASRRDFGWEGYTF.